These T cell receptor beta chains were read from a single sample in a study of cytomegalovirus exposure and HLA in healthy donors. Clones were sequenced by immunoSEQ multiplex PCR, and TCRdb holds only the in-frame ones, with some missing. The repertoire consists of about 110,000 clones, with 90% to 96% occurring once and the leading ten covering roughly 0.66%. Sequenced material: PBMCs. Receptors originate from a woman under 30 in good health and CMV-seronegative. Each CDR3 is given with its conserved first and last residue. D genes are given only for firm matches. Size tells how often a clone was seen (once, few, many) or the class of an expanded clone, and some rows leave it out.

d_call clone_size j_call v_call cdr3_aa cdr3_nt
. . TRBJ1-4 TRBV2 CASSAQVQKLFF TGTGCCAGCAGTGCCCAGGTACAAAAACTGTTTTTT
. once TRBJ2-7 TRBV19 CVSSISPRGSYEQYF TGTGTCAGTAGTATATCACCCCGGGGCTCCTACGAGCAGTACTTC
. . TRBJ2-5 TRBV7-2 CASSPGPGRETQYF TGTGCCAGCAGCCCTGGCCCAGGCCGAGAGACCCAGTACTTC
TRBD2 . TRBJ2-6 TRBV5-4 CASSPTGRGGPGANVLTF TGTGCCAGCAGCCCCACGGGGCGGGGGGGCCCTGGGGCCAACGTCCTGACTTTC
. once TRBJ2-2 TRBV28 CASNLQTGELFF TGTGCCAGCAACTTACAGACCGGGGAGCTGTTTTTT
. once TRBJ2-5 TRBV29-1 CSAEGVGTQYF TGCAGCGCCGAAGGGGTGGGGACCCAGTACTTC
. . TRBJ2-3 TRBV7-3 CASSLTPLTDTQYF TGTGCCAGCAGCTTAACTCCCCTCACAGATACGCAGTATTTT
. . TRBJ2-2 TRBV7-2 CASSLGFPGSAGELFF TGTGCCAGCAGCTTAGGCTTTCCGGGTAGCGCCGGGGAGCTGTTTTTT
. . TRBJ1-3 TRBV7-8 CASSLMGRSGNTIYF TGTGCCAGCAGCTTAATGGGCCGCTCTGGAAACACCATATATTTT
. . TRBJ1-5 TRBV18 CASSGAENQPQHF TGTGCCAGCTCAGGAGCAGAAAATCAGCCCCAGCATTTT
. . TRBJ2-7 TRBV4-2 CASSQDSGLSYEQYF TGTGCCAGCAGCCAAGACTCGGGTCTTTCCTACGAGCAGTACTTC
. . TRBJ2-2 TRBV11-2 CASSSYDTWRRGSTGELFF TGTGCCAGCAGCTCCTACGACACCTGGAGACGAGGGTCCACCGGGGAGCTGTTTTTT
TRBD2 . TRBJ2-3 TRBV11-1 CASSSQTSGRSDTQYF TGTGCCAGCAGCAGCCAAACTAGCGGGAGATCAGATACGCAGTATTTT
TRBD1 once TRBJ1-2 TRBV7-2 CASSLQPRTGDGYTF TGTGCCAGCAGCTTACAACCCCGGACAGGAGATGGCTACACCTTC
. . TRBJ1-6 TRBV19 CASTRTDYNSPLHF TGTGCCAGTACTCGGACAGATTATAATTCACCCCTCCACTTT
TRBD1 . TRBJ2-7 TRBV27 CASSTRTGVSYEQYF TGTGCCAGCAGTACCCGGACAGGGGTCTCCTACGAGCAGTACTTC
. . TRBJ1-6 TRBV5-8 CASSPQRGNSPLHF TGTGCCAGCAGCCCACAGCGGGGCAATTCACCCCTCCACTTT
TRBD2 . TRBJ2-3 TRBV4-2 CASSQGLAGADTQYF TGTGCCAGCAGCCAAGGGTTAGCGGGGGCAGATACGCAGTATTTT
TRBD2 . TRBJ2-7 TRBV27 CASSLASGYEQYF TGTGCCAGCAGTTTAGCTAGCGGCTACGAGCAGTACTTC
TRBD1 . TRBJ1-2 TRBV28 CASRTPTGDYGYTF TGTGCCAGCAGAACCCCGACAGGGGACTATGGCTACACCTTC
TRBD1 . TRBJ2-3 TRBV7-2 CASSLTGTGRTDTQYF TGTGCCAGCAGCCTAACCGGGACAGGGAGGACAGATACGCAGTATTTT
. . TRBJ2-7 TRBV7-8 CASSLARAGDEQYF TGTGCCAGCAGCTTAGCGAGGGCTGGGGACGAGCAGTACTTC
. . TRBJ2-7 TRBV6-1 CASSIPTDSYEQYF TGTGCCAGCAGTATACCTACCGACTCCTACGAGCAGTACTTC
. once TRBJ2-5 TRBV5-6 CASSFSSFQETQYF TGTGCCAGCAGCTTTTCGTCCTTCCAAGAGACCCAGTACTTC
. . TRBJ1-1 TRBV18 CASSPQGMNTEAFF TGTGCCAGCTCACCCCAGGGGATGAACACTGAAGCTTTCTTT
. . TRBJ2-1 TRBV7-2 CASSLGGGQTYNEQFF TGTGCCAGCAGCTTAGGTGGGGGACAAACCTACAATGAGCAGTTCTTC
TRBD2 . TRBJ2-7 TRBV27 CASSLIRGVSYEQYF TGTGCCAGCAGTTTAATACGGGGGGTCTCCTACGAGCAGTACTTC
TRBD2 . TRBJ2-3 TRBV5-1 CASSSGLAGGRGTDTQYF TGCGCCAGCAGCTCCGGACTAGCGGGGGGGCGGGGCACAGATACGCAGTATTTT
. . TRBJ1-2 TRBV7-2 CASSLVVAADSNYGYTF TGTGCCAGCAGCTTAGTGGTGGCGGCAGATTCTAACTATGGCTACACCTTC
. . TRBJ1-1 TRBV5-1 CASSGGNGNTEAFF TGCGCCAGCAGCGGAGGGAACGGGAACACTGAAGCTTTCTTT
TRBD1 . TRBJ1-1 TRBV28 CASSYGTGFAEAFF TGTGCCAGCAGTTATGGGACAGGGTTTGCTGAAGCTTTCTTT
. . TRBJ2-2 TRBV27 CASSLFGLANTGELFF TGTGCCAGCAGTTTATTCGGACTGGCGAACACCGGGGAGCTGTTTTTT
. . TRBJ1-1 TRBV28 CASSLSPTGILNTEAFF TGTGCCAGCAGTTTAAGCCCGACAGGAATTCTGAACACTGAAGCTTTCTTT
TRBD1 . TRBJ2-7 TRBV5-5 CASSGNRDRGTYEQYF TGTGCCAGCAGCGGGAACCGGGACAGGGGCACCTACGAGCAGTACTTC
. . TRBJ2-7 TRBV25-1 CASSEGTPPYEQYF TGTGCCAGCAGTGAAGGGACTCCCCCCTACGAGCAGTACTTC
TRBD2 . TRBJ2-2 TRBV7-2 CASSLVGGASGELFF TGTGCCAGCAGCTTAGTCGGGGGGGCTTCCGGGGAGCTGTTTTTT
TRBD1 . TRBJ2-7 TRBV19 CASSKDREGEQYF TGTGCCAGTAGTAAAGACAGGGAAGGCGAGCAGTACTTC
TRBD2 . TRBJ2-7 TRBV7-6 CASSPRIGLAGADYEQYF TGTGCCAGCAGCCCGCGGATAGGGCTAGCGGGGGCCGATTACGAGCAGTACTTC
TRBD1 . TRBJ2-2 TRBV4-1 CASSRSDRVANTGELFF TGCGCCAGCAGCCGGTCAGACAGGGTCGCGAACACCGGGGAGCTGTTTTTT
TRBD1 . TRBJ1-2 TRBV7-9 CASSSGQSNYGYTF TGTGCCAGCAGCTCGGGACAGTCCAACTATGGCTACACCTTC
TRBD1 once TRBJ1-1 TRBV27 CATSGQLGTEAFF TGTGCCACATCGGGACAGCTAGGGACTGAAGCTTTCTTT
. . TRBJ1-1 TRBV28 CASSLLAPGTEAFF TGTGCCAGCAGTTTACTGGCCCCGGGGACTGAAGCTTTCTTT
TRBD1 . TRBJ1-5 TRBV10-1 CASSDRGYQPQHF TGCGCCAGCAGCGACAGGGGGTACCAGCCCCAGCATTTT
. once TRBJ2-7 TRBV28 CAIVPEGAHYEQYF TGTGCCATCGTCCCGGAGGGGGCCCACTACGAGCAGTACTTC
TRBD1 . TRBJ2-7 TRBV25-1 CASIVSGQGARYEQYF TGTGCCAGCATCGTATCGGGACAGGGGGCCCGCTACGAGCAGTACTTC
TRBD1 . TRBJ2-7 TRBV28 CASTTRQGASYEQYF TGTGCCAGCACCACCCGACAGGGGGCTTCCTACGAGCAGTACTTC
. . TRBJ2-1 TRBV11-2 CASSSRQYNEQFF TGTGCCAGCAGCTCCAGACAGTACAATGAGCAGTTCTTC
. . TRBJ2-2 TRBV29-1 CSVEYGGGGTGELFF TGCAGCGTTGAATACGGGGGCGGGGGCACCGGGGAGCTGTTTTTT
. few TRBJ1-4 TRBV27 CASSLAGVNEKLFF TGTGCCAGCAGTTTGGCAGGGGTGAATGAAAAACTGTTTTTT
. . TRBJ1-2 TRBV28 CASRPPGGFYGYTF TGTGCCAGCAGACCTCCGGGAGGCTTCTATGGCTACACCTTC
TRBD2 . TRBJ2-7 TRBV7-3 CASSLTDLVHGGDKRYEQYF TGTGCCAGCAGCTTAACGGACCTCGTCCACGGGGGGGATAAGAGGTACGAGCAGTACTTC
TRBD2 . TRBJ2-1 TRBV19 CASRRLAYNNEQFF TGTGCCAGTAGAAGACTAGCGTATAACAATGAGCAGTTCTTC
TRBD2 . TRBJ2-3 TRBV29-1 CSAVRLAGPGDTQYF TGCAGCGCCGTTCGCCTAGCGGGGCCTGGGGATACGCAGTATTTT
. . TRBJ2-3 TRBV5-1 CASSLGQIRTDTQYF TGCGCCAGCAGCTTGGGTCAAATCCGCACAGATACGCAGTATTTT